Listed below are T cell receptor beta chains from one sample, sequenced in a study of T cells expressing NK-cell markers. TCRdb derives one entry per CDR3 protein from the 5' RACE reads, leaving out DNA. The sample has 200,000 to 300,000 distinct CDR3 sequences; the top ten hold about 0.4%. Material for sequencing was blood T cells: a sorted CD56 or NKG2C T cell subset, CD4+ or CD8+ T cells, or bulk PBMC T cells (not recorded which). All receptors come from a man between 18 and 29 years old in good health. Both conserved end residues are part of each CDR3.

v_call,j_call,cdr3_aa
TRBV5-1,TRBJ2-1,CASSSGRRVGTSGSSYNEQFF
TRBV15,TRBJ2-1,CATSRDPVAGNSYNEQFF
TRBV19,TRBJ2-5,CASSIGGTGKTQYF
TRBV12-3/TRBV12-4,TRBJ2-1,CASSLSLAAYNEQFF
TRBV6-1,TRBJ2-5,CASSEVAGGGQETQYF
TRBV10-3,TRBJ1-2,CAISESGGDGYTF
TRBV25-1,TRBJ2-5,CASSELGGLETQYF
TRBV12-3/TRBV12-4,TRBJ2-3,CASSLGAGTSTDTQYF
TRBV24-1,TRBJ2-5,CATSIGGQETQYF
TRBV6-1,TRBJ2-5,CASIELAGVTQYF
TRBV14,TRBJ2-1,CASSLPPGPPSYNEQFF
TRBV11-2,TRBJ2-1,CASSSGLAGSEQFF
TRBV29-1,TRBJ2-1,CSDTPQEREGLEQFF
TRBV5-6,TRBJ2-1,CASSMMRGFNEQFF
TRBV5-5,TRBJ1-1,CASSPGHLNTEAFF
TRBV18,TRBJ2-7,CASSPPSLSSYEQYF
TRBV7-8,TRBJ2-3,CASQGGTDTQYF
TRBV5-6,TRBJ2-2,CASSFGGTVPGELFF
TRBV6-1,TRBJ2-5,CASSPRGEDRETQYF
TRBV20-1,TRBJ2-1,CSARDAAGPRTNEQFF
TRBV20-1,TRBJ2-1,CSGGGSSYNEQFF
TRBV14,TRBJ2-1,CASSQDPGVRFF
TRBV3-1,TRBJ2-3,CASSLTTRDTQYF
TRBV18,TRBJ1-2,CASSPGANYGYTF
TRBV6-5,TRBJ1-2,CASSSGSQANYGYTF
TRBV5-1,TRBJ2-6,CASSLVTFGANVLTF
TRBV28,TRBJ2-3,CASSLRKDTADTQYF